These 30 T cell receptor beta chains were sequenced from one sample in a study of Graves' ophthalmopathy and Graves' hyperthyroidism. Amplification of the TCR beta CDR3 regions used RNA transcripts (as template). The authors performed first-round RT-PCR with HTBI primers and then a second-round multiplex PCR. A single record per CDR3 protein comes from TCRdb applying MiXCR to the multiplex PCR reads. The repertoire consists of roughly 1.1 million distinct CDR3 sequences, with less than 45% occurring once and the leading ten covering around 10%. Sequencing input: peripheral blood or thyroid tissue (not recorded which). The origin of the receptors is an adult man with Graves' hyperthyroidism.

The chain carries TRBV4-3 and TRBJ2-5, with D tentatively TRBD1 (6 bases). V dropped 1 base and J dropped 1 base, with 10 bases sitting between them. Germline CDR1 LGHNA, CDR2 YSLEER. This CDR3 contains 15 residues. CDR3 sequence: CASSQGQGTQETQYF. CDR3 coding DNA: TGCGCCAGCAGCCAAGGTCAGGGGACCCAAGAGACCCAGTACTTC.

In this sample, this clonotype turned up many times. This CDR3 reads CSVERNSETQYF. For the CDR3, the DNA is TGCAGCGTTGAACGTAACTCAGAGACCCAGTACTTC. The chain employs TRBV29-1 and TRBJ2-5; D remains unclear. This CDR3 spans 12 amino acids. Deletions cut 2 bases from V and 4 bases from J, with 8 bases between. CDR1 SQVTM and CDR2 ANQGSEA come from the germline V gene.

This chain joins TRBV2 and TRBJ1-4, with TRBD1 matching 7 bases. J lost 6 bases, V lost 2 bases, and 9 bases had no gene match. The CDR3 extends over 16 amino acids. Germline CDR1 SNHLY, CDR2 FYNNEI. DNA for the CDR3: TGTGCCAGCAGTGAACGACAGGGACTTAACTATGAAAAACTGTTTTTT. It translates to CASSERQGLNYEKLFF.

This clonotype has a handful of counts. V is TRBV6-1 and J is TRBJ2-7; TRBD1 matches at 7 bases. From germline, CDR1 is MNHNS and CDR2 SASEGT. This CDR3 is 15 amino acids long. The ends lost 5 bases at V and 3 bases at J; junction bases unmatched: 10. The CDR3 spells CASSTYPGTDYEQYF. The CDR3 nucleotides read TGTGCCAGCAGTACCTACCCCGGGACAGACTACGAGCAGTACTTC.

The J gene is TRBJ2-2, the V gene TRBV9; the D is unclear. The ends were cut back, 0 bases at V and 0 bases at J, with 9 bases in the middle. Germline CDR1 reads SGDLS; CDR2 reads YYNGEE. The CDR3 covers 16 residues. The CDR3 DNA is TGTGCCAGCAGCGTAGTTGACGAAGCGAACACCGGGGAGCTGTTTTTT. This encodes CASSVVDEANTGELFF.

The table lists this clonotype with many counts. The V and J genes are TRBV2 and TRBJ2-5, with TRBD2 matching over 7 bases. This CDR3 has 18 amino acids. Trimming cost V 5 bases and J 2 bases; bases outside gene matches: 17. Germline CDR1 and CDR2: SNHLY and FYNNEI. The CDR3 DNA reads TGTGCCAGCAGTCTAACCGGCGGGAGAAAGGAGAGGCAAGAGACCCAGTACTTC. Encoded protein: CASSLTGGRKERQETQYF.

The CDR3 is CASSESGIGTQYF. CDR3 nucleotide sequence: TGCGCCAGCAGTGAGTCTGGGATTGGGACCCAGTACTTC. J is TRBJ2-5 and V is TRBV10-1; D remains ambiguous. CDR1 and CDR2 from the germline V gene are WNHNN and SYGVQD (reference sequence). The V gene lost 0 bases and the J gene lost 7 bases, with 9 bases spanning the gap. This CDR3 region has 13 residues.

This clonotype was observed at least ten times. The chain uses TRBV4-3 and TRBJ2-5, with 8 bases identical to TRBD2. The CDR3 has 17 residues. Trimming took 0 bases from V and 4 from J; bases not matched to a gene: 10. CDR1 LGHNA and CDR2 YSLEER come from the germline V gene. CDR3 protein: CASSQDAGGRPRETQYF. As DNA, the CDR3 is TGCGCCAGCAGCCAAGATGCGGGGGGACGTCCCCGAGAGACCCAGTACTTC.

The chain uses TRBV7-9 and TRBJ1-2, with D possibly being TRBD1 (6 bases). The CDR3 has 14 residues. Germline CDR1 SEHNR, CDR2 FQNEAQ (reference sequence). Trimming took off 4 bases at V and 6 bases at J, with 15 bases between the two ends. The CDR3 protein is CASSSEAGVDGYTF. CDR3 nucleotide sequence: TGTGCCAGCAGCTCTGAAGCAGGGGTCGATGGCTACACCTTC. Complete variable domain (other parts from reference TRBV7-9 and TRBJ1-2): DTGVSQNPRHKITKRGQNVTFRCDPISEHNRLYWYRQTLGQGPEFLTYFQNEAQLEKSRLLSDRFSAERPKGSFSTLEIQRTEQGDSAMYLCASSSEAGVDGYTFGSGTRLTVV.

This clonotype was seen ten or more times. The chain employs TRBV5-4 and TRBJ1-1; D not certain. V lost 4 bases and J 0 bases, leaving 7 bases between the germline ends. The CDR3 sequence is 13 residues long. Germline CDR1 reads SGHNT; CDR2 reads YYREEE (reference sequence). This chain's CDR3 is CASSPKLNTEAFF. As DNA, the CDR3 is TGTGCCAGCAGCCCCAAACTGAACACTGAAGCTTTCTTT.

In this sample, this clonotype turned up once. The chain is built from TRBV7-9 and TRBJ1-1; 7 bases are a match to TRBD1. V lost 2 bases, J lost 10 bases, and 4 bases stayed unmatched. Germline CDR1 SEHNR, CDR2 FQNEAQ (reference sequence). The CDR3 is made up of 12 amino acids. CDR3: CASSLTQGPAFF. The CDR3 DNA is TGTGCCAGCAGCTTAACACAGGGGCCAGCTTTCTTT.

The chain links TRBV7-9 to TRBJ1-3, with D unclear. The germline V gene encodes CDR1 SEHNR and CDR2 FQNEAQ (reference sequence). This CDR3 region has 12 residues. Trimming stripped 4 bases from V and 8 bases from J, with 9 bases between. As DNA, the CDR3 is TGTGCCAGCAGCTCCTCCGTTGACACCATATATTTT. Protein: CASSSSVDTIYF.

The rearrangement uses TRBV29-1 and TRBJ1-3; D remains unclear. Germline V gene sequence: CDR1 SQVTM, CDR2 ANQGSEA. V shed 2 bases and J shed 2 bases, with 7 bases lying between them. The CDR3 consists of 13 residues. The CDR3 spells CSVEPVAGNTIYF. The CDR3 DNA reads TGCAGCGTTGAACCCGTAGCTGGAAACACCATATATTTT. Using reference TRBV29-1 and TRBJ1-3 for the parts outside the CDR3, the full variable domain is SAVISQKPSRDICQRGTSLTIQCQVDSQVTMMFWYRQQPGQSLTLIATANQGSEATYESGFVIDKFPISRPNLTFSTLTVSNMSPEDSSIYLCSVEPVAGNTIYFGEGSWLTVV.

The CDR3 sequence is CATRPGHFAGANVLTF. As DNA, the CDR3 is TGTGCCACCCGACCAGGGCATTTCGCTGGGGCCAACGTCCTGACTTTC. The chain has TRBV10-3 and TRBJ2-6, with D possibly matching TRBD1 (5 bases). This CDR3 spans 16 amino acids. Germline V CDR1 and CDR2: ENHRY, SYGVKD. V dropped 10 bases and J dropped 2 bases, with 18 bases sitting between them.

This clonotype came up many times. The CDR3 protein is CASSFNGGRAGGEQYF. In nucleotides, the CDR3 is TGTGCCAGCAGTTTTAATGGCGGGAGGGCCGGAGGCGAGCAGTACTTC. The J gene is TRBJ2-7, the V gene TRBV12-3 or TRBV12-4; 9 positions agree with TRBD2. The CDR3 consists of 16 residues. Trimming at V came to 3 bases and at J to 6 bases, leaving 12 bases not matched to a gene.

This clonotype was detected once. The chain carries TRBV11-2 and TRBJ2-5; D assignment may be TRBD1 or TRBD2 (5 bases each). CDR1 and CDR2 from the germline V gene are SGHAT and FQNNGV. The CDR3 runs to 15 residues. Deletions cut 5 bases from V and 1 base from J, with 14 bases between. The CDR3 protein is CASSEAWGIQETQYF. The CDR3 nucleotides read TGTGCCAGCAGCGAGGCGTGGGGGATCCAAGAGACCCAGTACTTC.

Worth noting for this clonotype: This may come from a read error, since a much larger clone is one base off. The chain employs TRBV11-2 and TRBJ2-2; perhaps TRBD2 as D (5 bases). The CDR3 has 13 amino acids. Germline values: CDR1 SGHAT, CDR2 FQNNGV. DNA of the CDR3: TGTGCCAGCAGCATGATGAACACCGGGGAGCCGTTTTTT. Encoded protein: CASSMMNTGEPFF.

This clonotype was seen at least ten times. The gene calls are TRBV2 and TRBJ2-7, with D possibly being TRBD1 (5 bases). Germline V CDR1 and CDR2: SNHLY, FYNNEI. The CDR3 loop spans 14 amino acids. Trimming removed 5 bases at V and 3 bases at J, with 14 bases between. As DNA, the CDR3 is TGTGCCAGCAGTCAGGGTGTGACCATCTACGAGCAGTACTTC. Translated: CASSQGVTIYEQYF.

In this sample, this clonotype turned up many times. The chain joins TRBV7-7 to TRBJ2-5, with 10 bases lining up with TRBD2. The CDR3 is 16 amino acids. Unmatched junction bases numbered 10, after V lost 5 bases and J lost 4 bases. Germline loops: CDR1 SSHAT, CDR2 FNYEAQ (reference sequence). CDR3 DNA sequence: TGTGCCAGCAGCCCCGGGACTAGCGCGACGGGAGAGACCCAGTACTTC. Residues: CASSPGTSATGETQYF.

This clonotype was seen at least ten times. The V call is TRBV7-6, the J call TRBJ1-2; 11 positions agree with TRBD1. Trimming removed 0 bases from V and 7 bases from J; junction bases left unmatched: 4. The CDR3 contains 15 residues. Germline V CDR1 and CDR2: SGHVS, FNYEAQ. CDR3 in amino acids: CASSLAGQGAVGYTF. In DNA form, the CDR3 reads TGTGCCAGCAGCTTAGCCGGACAGGGGGCGGTTGGCTACACCTTC. Looking up the rest from reference TRBV7-6 and TRBJ1-2 gives the full variable domain: GAGVSQSPRYKVTKRGQDVALRCDPISGHVSLYWYRQALGQGPEFLTYFNYEAQQDKSGLPNDRFSAERPEGSISTLTIQRTEQRDSAMYRCASSLAGQGAVGYTFGSGTRLTVV.

This clonotype was seen just once. V gene TRBV20-1 combines with J gene TRBJ2-5; 9 bases line up with TRBD2. V shed 6 bases and J 2 bases; nucleotides not matched to a gene: 10. The CDR3 contains 15 residues. Per germline, CDR1 DFQATT and CDR2 SNEGSKA (reference sequence). The CDR3 sequence: CSASPFAGGQETQYF. The CDR3 DNA is TGCAGTGCCTCTCCTTTTGCGGGGGGGCAAGAGACCCAGTACTTC.

The chain combines TRBV7-3 with TRBJ1-6; D uncertain. Per germline, CDR1 SGHTA and CDR2 FQGTGA. V shed 5 bases and J shed 9 bases, with 11 bases lying between them. CDR3 length: 13 residues. Written as DNA, the CDR3 is TGTGCCAGCAGCCAAGCTAGAGGTTCACCCCTCCACTTT. This encodes CASSQARGSPLHF. Variable domain in full (rest from reference TRBV7-3 and TRBJ1-6): GAGVSQTPSNKVTEKGKYVELRCDPISGHTALYWYRQSLGQGPEFLIYFQGTGAADDSGLPNDRFFAVRPEGSVSTLKIQRTERGDSAVYLCASSQARGSPLHFGNGTRLTVT.

This clonotype has a single count. One base away lies a much larger clone, so this may be a sequencing read error. The chain joins TRBV10-3 to TRBJ1-6; D gene uncertain. Germline CDR1 reads ENHRY; CDR2 reads SYGVKD. V lost 5 bases, J lost 0 bases, and 11 bases lay in between. The CDR3 extends over 16 amino acids. In nucleotides, the CDR3 is TGTGCCATCAGTTACCCCAACGTCTCCTATAATTCACCCCTCCACTTT. This translates into CAISYPNVSYNSPLHF.

CDR3 nucleotides: TGTGCCAGCAGTTTGGGTGGGGCAAGACAGCCCCAGCATTTT. Amino acid sequence: CASSLGGARQPQHF. The chain links TRBV27 to TRBJ1-5, with D perhaps TRBD1 (5 bases). V was clipped by 3 bases and J by 7 bases, with 13 bases between them. CDR3 size: 14 residues. Germline lookup yields CDR1 MNHEY and CDR2 SMNVEV (reference sequence).

There are a few counts of this clonotype. This chain uses TRBV5-1 with TRBJ1-4; 10 bases are shared with TRBD1. Per germline, CDR1 SGHRS and CDR2 YFSETQ. The ends lost 5 bases at V and 6 bases at J; junction bases unmatched: 7. The CDR3 has 15 amino acids. The CDR3: CASRFEGQGHEKLFF. In DNA form, the CDR3 reads TGCGCCAGCAGATTCGAGGGACAGGGGCATGAAAAACTGTTTTTT. Supplemented by reference TRBV5-1 and TRBJ1-4, the full variable domain reads KAGVTQTPRYLIKTRGQQVTLSCSPISGHRSVSWYQQTPGQGLQFLFEYFSETQRNKGNFPGRFSGRQFSNSRSEMNVSTLELGDSALYLCASRFEGQGHEKLFFGSGTQLSVL.

This sequence joins TRBV7-9 and TRBJ2-5; 9 positions match TRBD2. This CDR3 has 20 residues. Trimming took 6 bases from V and 4 from J; bases not matched to a gene: 24. The germline V gene has CDR1 SEHNR and CDR2 FQNEAQ (reference sequence). In DNA, the CDR3 is TGTGCCAGCAGGACCGGACTAGTACAGAGCCACGCGGGAGGGGGAGAGACCCAGTACTTC. Amino acid sequence: CASRTGLVQSHAGGGETQYF. The full variable domain, rest sourced from reference TRBV7-9 and TRBJ2-5, is DTGVSQNPRHKITKRGQNVTFRCDPISEHNRLYWYRQTLGQGPEFLTYFQNEAQLEKSRLLSDRFSAERPKGSFSTLEIQRTEQGDSAMYLCASRTGLVQSHAGGGETQYFGPGTRLLVL.

V gene TRBV12-3 or TRBV12-4 combines with J gene TRBJ2-2; D unclear. The germline V and J ends were trimmed by 3 bases and 8 bases, with 7 bases remaining between them. The CDR3 totals 12 residues. This CDR3 is CASSFFPGELFF. CDR3 DNA: TGTGCCAGCAGTTTTTTCCCTGGGGAGCTGTTTTTT.

V and J are TRBV7-2 and TRBJ2-3, with TRBD2 matching over 10 bases. V shed 5 bases and J 4 bases; nucleotides not matched to a gene: 6. The germline V gene encodes CDR1 SGHTA and CDR2 FQGNSA. CDR3 size: 15 residues. The CDR3, as DNA: TGTGCCAGCAGCCAAGGGCTAGCGGGGGCAGATACGCAGTATTTT. Amino acids: CASSQGLAGADTQYF.

As to this clonotype: A much larger clone is a single base away; this may be a read error. In DNA form, the CDR3 reads TGCAGTGCTAGTTTGCGGACCGGGGGAGAGACCCAGTTCTTC. It translates to CSASLRTGGETQFF. The chain joins TRBV20-1 to TRBJ2-5, with D perhaps matching TRBD2 (6 bases). The J call may be incorrect, as the DNA end agrees better with TRBJ2-1. Germline values: CDR1 DFQATT, CDR2 SNEGSKA (reference sequence). CDR3 length equals 14 residues.

In its sample, this clonotype was seen many times. The CDR3 is CASSERDRPTGELFF. The CDR3, as DNA: TGTGCCAGCAGTGAACGTGACAGACCTACCGGGGAGCTGTTTTTT. The rearrangement joins TRBV2 to TRBJ2-2, with D possibly being TRBD1 (5 bases). This CDR3 has 15 amino acids. V lost 2 bases and J 5 bases, leaving 12 bases between the germline ends. CDR1 and CDR2 from the germline V gene are SNHLY and FYNNEI.